These 20 T cell receptor beta chains share one sample of origin, sequenced in a study of OX40 agonist ivuxolimab in advanced cancers. The repertoire was sequenced with immunoSEQ multiplex PCR; TCRdb's copy has only in-frame clones and lacks some. The data hold more than 35,000 clones, with more than 75% observed a single time. The sample in question was CD4+ or CD8+ T cells sorted from blood, obtained in a trial of the OX40 agonist ivuxolimab. These TCRs come from an adult with an advanced solid tumor such as melanoma, head and neck, liver or kidney cancer.

The J gene is TRBJ2-5, the V gene TRBV6-5; no clear D. CDR3 size: 11 residues. The germline gives CDR1 MNHEY, CDR2 SVGAGI. V lost 2 bases and J lost 5, with 3 bases in between. The DNA of the CDR3 is TGTGCCAGCAGTTACGGGGAGACCCAGTACTTC. This translates into CASSYGETQYF.

The chain combines TRBV5-1 with TRBJ2-1, with D tentatively TRBD1 (5 bases). The V and J ends lost 0 bases and 5 bases respectively, with 9 bases between them. CDR3 length equals 14 residues. Germline V gene sequence: CDR1 SGHRS, CDR2 YFSETQ. DNA for the CDR3: TGCGCCAGCAGCTTGGGACAGCCAGACAATGAGCAGTTCTTC. This translates into CASSLGQPDNEQFF.

V usage is TRBV19 and J usage is TRBJ2-7, with D possibly called TRBD1 or TRBD2 (5 bases each). This CDR3 contains 15 residues. V lost 5 bases, J lost 1 base, and 15 bases lay in between. Germline values: CDR1 LNHDA, CDR2 SQIVND (reference sequence). The CDR3 bases are TGTGCCAGTAGTTTATCGACGGGACGATCCTACGAGCAGTACTTC. It encodes CASSLSTGRSYEQYF.

This clone was recorded only once. This chain uses TRBV28 with TRBJ1-5; unclear D gene. The CDR3 spans 15 residues. Germline CDR1 is MDHEN and CDR2 is SYDVKM. Trimming removed 6 bases at V and 1 base at J, with 13 bases between. CDR3 sequence (DNA): TGTGCCAGCAGACCGACACTGGGGAGCAATCAGCCCCAGCATTTT. The encoded protein is CASRPTLGSNQPQHF.

This rearrangement joins TRBV6-6 to TRBJ1-1; 7 bases are a match to TRBD1. The CDR3 runs to 14 residues. The V segment lost 10 bases and the J segment 5 bases; nucleotides outside the gene matches: 13. Per germline, CDR1 MNHNY and CDR2 SVGAGI (reference sequence). This chain's CDR3 is CATRTTGRVTEAFF. Written as DNA, the CDR3 is TGTGCCACCAGAACGACAGGGCGTGTGACTGAAGCTTTCTTT.

A few counts support this clone. The chain recombines TRBV19 with TRBJ2-1; 9 bases map to TRBD2. CDR3 length equals 17 residues. Germline-derived CDR1 and CDR2 are LNHDA and SQIVND (reference sequence). The V gene end was trimmed by 0 bases and the J gene end by 5 bases; junction bases not matched to a gene: 8. Here the CDR3 DNA reads TGTGCCAGTAGTATAGATCGCTTAGCGGGGGTGGACAATGAGCAGTTCTTC. Translation: CASSIDRLAGVDNEQFF.

The chain has TRBV7-6 and TRBJ2-2; D is unclear. Germline loops: CDR1 SGHVS, CDR2 FNYEAQ. The length of the CDR3 is 16 residues. V lost 0 bases to trimming and J lost 5 bases, with 13 bases between them. The CDR3 loop reads CASSLAEATGTGELFF. The CDR3 DNA sequence: TGTGCCAGCAGCTTAGCGGAAGCTACCGGGACCGGGGAGCTGTTTTTT.

This clone came up once. The rearrangement uses TRBV6-4 and TRBJ2-2; D is uncertain. The V gene lost 5 bases and the J gene lost 1 base, with 8 bases spanning the gap. Germline loops: CDR1 MRHNA, CDR2 SNTAGT. CDR3 size: 14 residues. The CDR3 sequence: CASSKGGNTGELFF. CDR3 nucleotides: TGTGCCAGCAGTAAGGGTGGGAACACCGGGGAGCTGTTTTTT.

The chain uses TRBV7-9 and TRBJ1-1, with a tentative D call TRBD1 (6 bases). Germline-derived CDR1 and CDR2 are SEHNR and FQNEAQ (reference sequence). V was trimmed by 5 bases and J by 7 bases, leaving 11 bases between them. The CDR3 extends over 12 amino acids. The CDR3 bases are TGTGCCAGCAGCCGGACAGAGTATGAAGCTTTCTTT. This translates into CASSRTEYEAFF.

This clone was picked up one time. The chain combines TRBV5-5 with TRBJ1-3, with D possibly matching TRBD1 (5 bases). V dropped 4 bases and J dropped 0 bases, with 11 bases sitting between them. The CDR3 consists of 15 residues. From germline, CDR1 is SGHKS and CDR2 YYEKEE (reference sequence). The CDR3 is CASSPGVGSGNTIYF. The CDR3 nucleotides are TGTGCCAGCAGCCCGGGGGTCGGCTCTGGAAACACCATATATTTT.

This clone has more than one count but fewer than ten. This likely came from a read error, as a far larger clone is one base away. This chain uses TRBV7-9 with TRBJ1-5, with TRBD1 identical over 7 bases. The CDR3 contains 15 residues. The ends lost 6 bases at V and 2 bases at J; junction bases unmatched: 7. Germline V gene sequence: CDR1 SEHNR, CDR2 FQNEAQ (reference sequence). CDR3 loop: CASREGAGGNQPQHF. The CDR3 coding sequence is TGTGCCAGCAGGGAGGGGGCGGGGGGCAATCAGCCCCAGCATTTT.

This clone came up a few times. This chain uses TRBV5-6 with TRBJ1-1; D ambiguous. Germline CDR1 SGHDT, CDR2 YYEEEE. The V gene lost 0 bases and the J gene lost 6 bases, with 12 bases spanning the gap. The CDR3 has 14 amino acids. The CDR3 protein is CASSLGAVRAEAFF. CDR3 nucleotides: TGTGCCAGCAGCTTGGGGGCGGTCCGGGCTGAAGCTTTCTTT.

The chain combines TRBV28 with TRBJ1-2; 8 nucleotides line up with TRBD1. The CDR3 has 14 amino acids. The V gene end was trimmed by 6 bases and the J gene end by 1 base; junction bases not matched to a gene: 4. Germline loops: CDR1 MDHEN, CDR2 SYDVKM. This chain's CDR3 is CASRSGQVNYGYTF. Written as DNA, the CDR3 is TGTGCCAGCAGATCGGGACAGGTTAACTATGGCTACACCTTC.

V gene TRBV11-1 combines with J gene TRBJ1-1; 10 nucleotides align to TRBD1. The CDR3 extends over 16 amino acids. V gave up 6 bases and J gave up 1 base; unmatched junction bases: 8. Germline V CDR1 and CDR2: SGHAT, FQDESV (reference sequence). The CDR3 loop is CASRRDRGQRNTEAFF. CDR3 nucleotides: TGTGCCAGCAGGAGAGACAGGGGGCAAAGGAACACTGAAGCTTTCTTT.

V and J are TRBV6-6 and TRBJ1-4; D not certain. CDR3 size: 15 residues. Germline CDR1 reads MNHNY; CDR2 reads SVGAGI (reference sequence). The ends were cut back, 2 bases at V and 1 base at J, with 8 bases in the middle. The CDR3: CASSYGRLTNEKLFF. The DNA for the CDR3 is TGTGCCAGCAGTTACGGACGGTTAACTAATGAAAAACTGTTTTTT.

The rearrangement joins TRBV18 to TRBJ1-1; D is ambiguous. The CDR3 covers 17 residues. CDR1 and CDR2 (germline): KGHSH, LQKENI. The germline V and J ends were trimmed by 3 bases and 3 bases, with 20 bases remaining between them. CDR3: CASSPRIGKAGDTEAFF. Here the CDR3 DNA reads TGTGCCAGCTCACCCCGGATTGGTAAGGCCGGGGACACTGAAGCTTTCTTT.

The V gene is TRBV11-2, the J gene TRBJ2-1; D may be TRBD1 or TRBD2 (5 bases each). This CDR3 comprises 13 residues. V was clipped by 0 bases and J by 15 bases, with 15 bases between them. CDR1 SGHAT and CDR2 FQNNGV come from the germline V gene. As DNA, the CDR3 is TGTGCCAGCAGCTTAGATCGTTCAGGGCGGGCGTTCTTC. Its protein is CASSLDRSGRAFF.

The chain employs TRBV7-9 and TRBJ1-3; D is uncertain. Germline CDR1 SEHNR, CDR2 FQNEAQ (reference sequence). Trimming removed 4 bases from V and 4 bases from J, with 14 bases in between. There are 15 residues in the CDR3. CDR3 DNA: TGTGCCAGCAGCTCAAGCGACATCAAAGGAAACACCATATATTTT. As protein: CASSSSDIKGNTIYF.

V usage is TRBV23-1 and J usage is TRBJ2-7, with a possible D match to TRBD2 (5 bases). TRBV23-1 counts as an open reading frame of uncertain function. The CDR3 consists of 18 residues. The germline V and J ends were trimmed by 1 base and 4 bases, with 23 bases remaining between them. The CDR3 here is CASSQLVWETAPVYEQYV. The CDR3 bases are TGCGCCAGCAGTCAATTGGTTTGGGAGACGGCCCCGGTATACGAGCAGTACGTC.

The chain joins TRBV19 to TRBJ1-3; D is unresolved. V lost 7 bases and J lost 2, with 18 bases in between. The CDR3 runs to 16 residues. CDR1 and CDR2 from the germline V gene are LNHDA and SQIVND (reference sequence). CDR3 bases: TGTGCCAGTACCGAACGACCGGGAGTCACTGGAAACACCATATATTTT. This sequence encodes CASTERPGVTGNTIYF. Drawing the rest from reference TRBV19 and TRBJ1-3, the complete variable domain is DGGITQSPKYLFRKEGQNVTLSCEQNLNHDAMYWYRQDPGQGLRLIYYSQIVNDFQKGDIAEGYSVSREKKESFPLTVTSAQKNPTAFYLCASTERPGVTGNTIYFGEGSWLTVV.